Described below is a single T cell receptor (beta chain) sequence and its context. Antigen: not known. Looked up from germline, CDR1 is DFQATT and CDR2 is SNEGSKA (reference sequence). V dropped 1 base and J dropped 4; count of bases not matched to a gene: 4. The CDR3 covers 14 residues. The data derive from a study of identical twins. The study, taken as a whole, reports: Without tracking the same donors, conclusions rested on cross-sectional statistical analysis.

TCRdb re-analysed the 5' RACE reads in MiXCR, keeping a single row per CDR3 protein. The data hold 650,000 to 800,000 distinct CDR3 sequences, with roughly 8% observed a single time. These sequences were also reported in another study, on yellow fever vaccine responses in identical twins.

What was sequenced was PBMCs. The receptor was derived from a woman younger than 30 in good health. V usage is TRBV20-1 and J usage is TRBJ2-1, with TRBD2 matching over 7 bases. The CDR3 DNA reads as TGCAGTGCTAGAGTGCGGGAGACTTACAATGAGCAGTTCTTC. Translation: CSARVRETYNEQFF.